The 13 T cell receptor beta chains below come from one sample, sequenced in a study of cytomegalovirus exposure and HLA in healthy donors. TCRdb's table, derived via immunoSEQ multiplex PCR, lists solely in-frame clones and lacks some. The table shows 100,000 to 150,000 clones, with 70% to 90% occurring only once. Sequences were obtained from PBMCs. Every receptor here comes from a woman aged 18-35 years in good health and CMV-seronegative.

This chain uses TRBV16 with TRBJ1-5; D uncertain. V gave up 1 base and J gave up 11 bases, with 15 bases separating them. Germline assignment: CDR1 KGHSY and CDR2 FQNENV. This CDR3 comprises 14 residues. The CDR3 reads CASSQFKSWETQHF. The CDR3 DNA reads TGTGCCAGCAGCCAATTTAAGTCCTGGGAGACCCAGCATTTT.

The chain joins TRBV4-2 to TRBJ1-5, with a weak D call TRBD1 (5 bases). V was shortened by 4 bases and J by 3 bases, with 16 bases between the two germline ends. The CDR3 contains 16 residues. Germline CDR1 reads LGHNA; CDR2 reads YNFKEQ. The CDR3 is CASSREYRLDNQPQHF. CDR3 nucleotide sequence: TGTGCCAGCAGCCGAGAATACAGGTTGGACAATCAGCCCCAGCATTTT.

This rearrangement joins TRBV9 to TRBJ1-4; D unclear. This CDR3 is 16 amino acids long. Germline V gives CDR1 SGDLS, CDR2 YYNGEE. Trimming removed 2 bases at V and 5 bases at J, with 16 bases between. In DNA form, the CDR3 reads TGTGCCAGCAGCGTCTCACTAGTCGACTCGAATGAAAAACTGTTTTTT. Amino acid sequence: CASSVSLVDSNEKLFF.

This chain uses TRBV7-6 with TRBJ2-5; TRBD2 is a possible D gene (5 bases). V was cut by 1 base and J by 4 bases, with 13 bases left in between. CDR1 is SGHVS, CDR2 FNYEAQ, per germline. The CDR3 contains 15 residues. The CDR3 DNA follows: TGTGCCAGCAGCTTAGGAGGGAGAGGCGTAGAGACCCAGTACTTC. It specifies CASSLGGRGVETQYF.

This rearrangement joins TRBV5-1 to TRBJ1-1; possible D gene TRBD1, 5 bases. Germline CDR1 and CDR2: SGHRS and YFSETQ. The CDR3 runs 14 residues. V was cut by 5 bases and J by 2 bases, with 13 bases left in between. CDR3 nucleotides: TGCGCCAGCAGATCCGAGACAGCCAACACTGAAGCTTTCTTT. Protein product: CASRSETANTEAFF. Full variable domain (missing parts from reference TRBV5-1 and TRBJ1-1): KAGVTQTPRYLIKTRGQQVTLSCSPISGHRSVSWYQQTPGQGLQFLFEYFSETQRNKGNFPGRFSGRQFSNSRSEMNVSTLELGDSALYLCASRSETANTEAFFGQGTRLTVV.

Notes on this clone: Its ends do not fully match the called genes, so a read error is possible. This sequence joins TRBV4-1 and TRBJ1-6; D is uncertain. Germline V gene lookup returns CDR1 MGHRA and CDR2 YSYEKL. The CDR3 runs 19 residues. The CDR3 spells CASSQEYTKGGRINSPLHF. The CDR3 DNA reads TGCGCCAGCAGTCAAGAATATACCAAGGGAGGGAGGATCAATTCACCCCTCCACTTT.

In this sample, this clone is medium-sized. This chain uses TRBV7-9 with TRBJ1-1, with D possibly being TRBD1 (6 bases). CDR1 is SEHNR and CDR2 is FQNEAQ in the germline V gene (reference sequence). The CDR3 spans 15 residues. V shed 5 bases and J shed 4 bases, with 17 bases lying between them. The CDR3 spells CASSQTRGESTEAFF. In DNA, the CDR3 is TGTGCCAGCAGCCAGACCAGGGGCGAGAGCACTGAAGCTTTCTTT.

J is TRBJ2-7 and V is TRBV23-1; TRBD2 might be the D (6 bases). TRBV23-1 is treated as an ORF (open reading frame) with a function not yet certain. The CDR3 has 15 residues. Deletions cut 7 bases from V and 2 bases from J, with 18 bases between. The CDR3 bases are TGCGCCAGCATCCTGACCCTCGGGGGTCCCTACGAGCAGTACTTC. Residues: CASILTLGGPYEQYF.

The chain links TRBV30 to TRBJ2-3; 8 positions match TRBD2. With 0 bases clipped from V and 0 bases from J, the junction kept 5 bases outside the gene matches. Germline CDR1 and CDR2: GTSNPN and SVGIG (reference sequence). The CDR3 covers 16 residues. The CDR3 region is CAWSVSSGVSTDTQYF. CDR3 bases: TGTGCCTGGAGTGTAAGTAGCGGGGTCAGCACAGATACGCAGTATTTT.

The rearrangement uses TRBV10-3 and TRBJ2-5; 11 bases map to TRBD1. V dropped 6 bases and J dropped 1; count of bases not matched to a gene: 4. Germline lookup yields CDR1 ENHRY and CDR2 SYGVKD. The CDR3 is made up of 15 amino acids. The CDR3 DNA reads as TGTGCCATCAGCAAAGGGACAGGGGGCCAAGAGACCCAGTACTTC. This gives the protein CAISKGTGGQETQYF.

The gene calls are TRBV13 and TRBJ2-7; tentatively, D is TRBD1 (6 bases). The V end lost 0 bases, the J end lost 6 bases, and 12 bases lay between the germline ends. Germline CDR1 PRHDT, CDR2 FYEKMQ (reference sequence). The CDR3 is 14 amino acids. DNA for the CDR3: TGTGCCAGCAGCTTAGGCCGCAGGGGCGGCGAGCAGTACTTC. The encoded protein is CASSLGRRGGEQYF.

V usage is TRBV6-5 and J usage is TRBJ2-7, with D possibly being TRBD1 (6 bases). Germline V lookup: CDR1 MNHEY, CDR2 SVGAGI. V lost 5 bases to trimming and J lost 7 bases, with 9 bases between them. The length of the CDR3 is 11 residues. The CDR3 DNA reads as TGTGCCAGCAGTACCCAGGGGGAGCAGTACTTC. Translated: CASSTQGEQYF.

The rearrangement joins TRBV9 to TRBJ2-2; maybe TRBD2 (5 bases). V was cut by 0 bases and J by 1 base, with 13 bases left in between. Looked up from germline, CDR1 is SGDLS and CDR2 is YYNGEE. This CDR3 has 17 residues. In DNA, the CDR3 is TGTGCCAGCAGCGTAGGTCCTTTAGGAGGGAACACCGGGGAGCTGTTTTTT. As protein: CASSVGPLGGNTGELFF.